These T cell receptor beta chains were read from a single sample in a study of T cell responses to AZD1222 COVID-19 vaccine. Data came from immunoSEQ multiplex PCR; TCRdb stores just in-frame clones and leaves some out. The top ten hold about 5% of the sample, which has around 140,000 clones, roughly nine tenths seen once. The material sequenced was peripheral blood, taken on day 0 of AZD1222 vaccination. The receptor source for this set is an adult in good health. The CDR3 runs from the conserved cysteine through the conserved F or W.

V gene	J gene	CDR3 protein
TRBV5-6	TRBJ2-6	CASSLLAGVLSGANVLTF
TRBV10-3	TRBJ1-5	CAISDSNQPQHF
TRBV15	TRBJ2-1	CATSAQLPSGGSYYEQFF
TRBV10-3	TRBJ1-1	CAISEYSTYTEAFF
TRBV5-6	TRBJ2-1	CASSLAVAGYNEQFF
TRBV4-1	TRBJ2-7	CASSQAERTGEQYF
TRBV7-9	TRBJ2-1	CASSPGGSLSYNEQFF
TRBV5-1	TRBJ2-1	CASSSGLAGNNEQFF
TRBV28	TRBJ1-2	CASSSVEGADYDGYTF
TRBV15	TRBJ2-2	CATSREGQINTGELFF
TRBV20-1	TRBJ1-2	CSAADYGYTF
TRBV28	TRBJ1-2	CASSPITGNGYTF
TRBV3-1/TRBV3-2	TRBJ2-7	CASSPPGQMVGGQYF
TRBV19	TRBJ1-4	CASSMGLDRWANEKLFF
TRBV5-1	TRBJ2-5	CASSGDREETQYF
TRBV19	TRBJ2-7	CASSRGKPYEQYF
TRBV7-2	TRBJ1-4	CASRPGPGATNEKLFF
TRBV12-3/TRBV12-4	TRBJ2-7	CASSLTQGHEQYF